This T cell receptor (beta chain) was sequenced for a study of spatial heterogeneity in lung cancer. Time point here: sample taken at primary tumor resection. There were 72 donors, all of them untreated patients with early-stage non-small cell lung cancer. No cell sorting; template was whole RNA from tumor, lung tissue or PBMC. Study outcomes and limitations: Beta chains had 12% to 15% coverage of tumor T cells, and alpha chains had roughly 7%. Mutation tallies in tumors tracked expanded intratumoral alpha and beta TCR counts.

TCRdb called the 5' RACE reads again in MiXCR, with one record for every CDR3 protein. This sample has roughly 12,000 distinct CDR3 sequences; about 6.8% occur once, and the top ten carry 3% to 3.5%. By share of the sample, this clonotype is medium-sized. Its specificity is unknown. The germline gives CDR1 MNHEY, CDR2 SVGAGI. The CDR3 is made up of 14 amino acids. The V end was cut by 7 bases, the J end by 0 bases, with 10 bases between. The starting material was lung tumor tissue, obtained at surgery. This receptor was obtained from a female donor with early-stage non-small cell lung cancer. The J gene is TRBJ2-1, the V gene TRBV6-5; D gene unclear. The CDR3 DNA is TGTGCCAGCAAAGGCATCAGCTCCTACAATGAGCAGTTCTTC. Its protein is CASKGISSYNEQFF.